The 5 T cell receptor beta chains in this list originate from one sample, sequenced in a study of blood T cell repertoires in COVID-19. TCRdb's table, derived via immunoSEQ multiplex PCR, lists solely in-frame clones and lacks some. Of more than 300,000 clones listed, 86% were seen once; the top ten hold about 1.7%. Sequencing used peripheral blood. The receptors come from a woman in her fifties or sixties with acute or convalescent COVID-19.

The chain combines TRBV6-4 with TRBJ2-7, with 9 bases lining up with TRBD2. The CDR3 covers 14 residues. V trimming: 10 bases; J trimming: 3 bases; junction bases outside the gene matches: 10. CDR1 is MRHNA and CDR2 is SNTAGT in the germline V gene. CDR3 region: CAIPLQRGDYEQYF. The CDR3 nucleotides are TGTGCCATTCCACTACAGCGGGGGGACTACGAGCAGTACTTC.

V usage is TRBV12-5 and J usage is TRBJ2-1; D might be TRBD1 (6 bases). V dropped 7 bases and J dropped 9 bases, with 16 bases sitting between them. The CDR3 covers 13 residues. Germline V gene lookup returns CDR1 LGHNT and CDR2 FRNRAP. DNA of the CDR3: TGTGCTAGTGATGCGACAGGTCGTGGTGAGCAGTTCTTC. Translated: CASDATGRGEQFF.

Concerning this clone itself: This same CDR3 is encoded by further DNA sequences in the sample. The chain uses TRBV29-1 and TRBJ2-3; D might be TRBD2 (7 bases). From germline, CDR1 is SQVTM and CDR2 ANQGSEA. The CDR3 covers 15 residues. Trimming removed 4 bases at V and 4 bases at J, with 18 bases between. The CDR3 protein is CSVGMGAGAADTQYF. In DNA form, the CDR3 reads TGCAGCGTTGGGATGGGGGCGGGGGCAGCAGATACGCAGTATTTT.

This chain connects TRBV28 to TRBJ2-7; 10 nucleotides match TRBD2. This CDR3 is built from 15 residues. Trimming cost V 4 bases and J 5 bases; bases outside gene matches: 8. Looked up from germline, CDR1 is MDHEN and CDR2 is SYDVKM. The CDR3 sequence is CASSWAGTSVDEQYF. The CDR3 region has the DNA TGTGCCAGCAGTTGGGCCGGGACTAGCGTAGACGAGCAGTACTTC.

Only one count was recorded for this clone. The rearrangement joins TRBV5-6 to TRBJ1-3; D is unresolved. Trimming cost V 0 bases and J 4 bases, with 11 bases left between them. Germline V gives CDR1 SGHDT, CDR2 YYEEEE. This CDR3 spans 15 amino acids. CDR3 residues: CASSLVGESGNTIYF. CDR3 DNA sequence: TGTGCCAGCAGCTTGGTCGGGGAATCGGGAAACACCATATATTTT.